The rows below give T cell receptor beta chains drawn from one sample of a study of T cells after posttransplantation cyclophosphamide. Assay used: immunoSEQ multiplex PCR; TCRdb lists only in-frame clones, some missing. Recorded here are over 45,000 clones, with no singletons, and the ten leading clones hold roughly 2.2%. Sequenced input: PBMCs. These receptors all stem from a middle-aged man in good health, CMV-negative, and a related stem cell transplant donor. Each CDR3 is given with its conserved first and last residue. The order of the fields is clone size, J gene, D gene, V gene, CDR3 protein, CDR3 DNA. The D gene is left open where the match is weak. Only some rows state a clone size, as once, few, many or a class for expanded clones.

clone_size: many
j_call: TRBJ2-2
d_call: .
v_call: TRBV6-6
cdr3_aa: CASSPHTGELFF
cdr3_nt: TGTGCCAGCAGTCCCCATACCGGGGAGCTGTTTTTT

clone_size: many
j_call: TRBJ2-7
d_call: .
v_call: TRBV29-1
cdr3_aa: CSVKRGYYEQYF
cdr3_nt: TGCAGCGTTAAAAGGGGGTATTACGAGCAGTACTTC

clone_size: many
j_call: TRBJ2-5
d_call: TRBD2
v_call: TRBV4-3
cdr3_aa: CASSQASWGGETQYF
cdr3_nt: TGCGCCAGCAGCCAGGCGAGCTGGGGGGGGGAGACCCAGTACTTC

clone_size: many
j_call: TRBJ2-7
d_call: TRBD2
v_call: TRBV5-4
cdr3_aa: CATGTSGHTYEQYF
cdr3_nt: TGTGCCACGGGGACTAGCGGGCACACCTACGAGCAGTACTTC

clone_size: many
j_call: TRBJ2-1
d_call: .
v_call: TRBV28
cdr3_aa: CASSRARGRMGEQFF
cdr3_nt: TGTGCCAGCAGTCGCGCTCGGGGGAGAATGGGTGAGCAGTTCTTC

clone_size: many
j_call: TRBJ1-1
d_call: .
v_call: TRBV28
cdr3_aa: CASAHPLSDTEAFF
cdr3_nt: TGTGCCAGCGCCCACCCCCTTAGCGACACTGAAGCTTTCTTT

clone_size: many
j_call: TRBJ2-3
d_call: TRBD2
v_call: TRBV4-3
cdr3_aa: CASSQPGLGPDTQYF
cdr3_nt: TGCGCCAGCAGCCAGCCGGGACTAGGACCAGATACGCAGTATTTT

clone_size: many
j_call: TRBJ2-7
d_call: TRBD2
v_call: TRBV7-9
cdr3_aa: CASTRFRGGKGSYEQYF
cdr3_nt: TGTGCCAGCACCAGATTCCGGGGGGGGAAAGGCTCCTACGAGCAGTACTTC

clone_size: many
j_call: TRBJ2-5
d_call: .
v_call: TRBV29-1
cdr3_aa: CSGQLQETQYF
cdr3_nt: TGCAGCGGACAGCTACAAGAGACCCAGTACTTC

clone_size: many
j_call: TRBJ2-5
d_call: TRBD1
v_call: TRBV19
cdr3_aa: CASSMTGKETQYF
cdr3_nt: TGTGCCAGTAGTATGACAGGGAAAGAGACCCAGTACTTC

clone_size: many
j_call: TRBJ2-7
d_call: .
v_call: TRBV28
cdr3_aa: CASSLQQGEGYEQYF
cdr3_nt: TGTGCCAGCAGTTTACAACAGGGCGAAGGTTACGAGCAGTACTTC

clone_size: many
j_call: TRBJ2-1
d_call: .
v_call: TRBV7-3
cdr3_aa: CASSPSGLPNNEQFF
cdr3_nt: TGTGCCAGCAGCCCGTCTGGACTACCCAACAATGAGCAGTTCTTC

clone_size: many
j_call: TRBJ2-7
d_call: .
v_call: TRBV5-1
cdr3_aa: CASSLLATGYEQYF
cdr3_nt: TGCGCCAGCAGCTTGTTGGCGACTGGCTACGAGCAGTACTTC

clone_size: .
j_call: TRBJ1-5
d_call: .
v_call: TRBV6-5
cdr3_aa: CASSYTGSNQPQHF
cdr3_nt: TGTGCCAGCAGTTACACGGGGTCAAATCAGCCCCAGCATTTT

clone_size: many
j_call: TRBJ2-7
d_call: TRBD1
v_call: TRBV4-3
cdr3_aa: CASSQDLPRTGSGEQYF
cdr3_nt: TGCGCCAGCAGCCAAGATCTCCCCCGGACAGGTTCTGGCGAGCAGTACTTC

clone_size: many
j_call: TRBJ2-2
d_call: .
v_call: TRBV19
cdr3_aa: CASSIRAQPNTGELFF
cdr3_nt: TGTGCCAGTAGTATAAGAGCACAGCCGAACACCGGGGAGCTGTTTTTT

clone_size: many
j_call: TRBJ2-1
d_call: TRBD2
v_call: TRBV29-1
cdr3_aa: CSVGAGEVYNEQFF
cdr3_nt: TGCAGCGTTGGTGCGGGAGAAGTGTACAATGAGCAGTTCTTC

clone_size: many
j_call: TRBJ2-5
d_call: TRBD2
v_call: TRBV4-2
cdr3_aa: CASSQATSGAQETQYF
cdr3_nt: TGTGCCAGCAGCCAAGCCACTAGCGGAGCTCAAGAGACCCAGTACTTC

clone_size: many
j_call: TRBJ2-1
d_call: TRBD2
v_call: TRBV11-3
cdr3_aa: CASSSRLAGVLKQFF
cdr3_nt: TGTGCCAGCAGCTCCAGACTAGCGGGAGTTCTGAAGCAGTTCTTC

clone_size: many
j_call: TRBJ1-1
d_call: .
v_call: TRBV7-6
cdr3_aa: CASSLAWTVNTEAFF
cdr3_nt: TGTGCCAGCAGCTTAGCGTGGACAGTTAACACTGAAGCTTTCTTT

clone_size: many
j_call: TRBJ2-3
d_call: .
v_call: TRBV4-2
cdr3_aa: CASSQVRGGTDTQYF
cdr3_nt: TGTGCCAGCAGCCAAGTTCGAGGCGGCACAGATACGCAGTATTTT

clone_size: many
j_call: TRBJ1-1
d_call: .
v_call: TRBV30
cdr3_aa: CAWSALRQMNTEAFF
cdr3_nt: TGTGCCTGGAGTGCCCTCCGACAGATGAACACTGAAGCTTTCTTT

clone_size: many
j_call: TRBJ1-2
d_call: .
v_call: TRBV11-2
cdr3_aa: CASSVPGVGYTF
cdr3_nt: TGTGCCAGCAGCGTCCCAGGGGTGGGCTACACCTTC

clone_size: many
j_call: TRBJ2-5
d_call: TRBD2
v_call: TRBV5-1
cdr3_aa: CASSLGIGRVLAEYKTQYF
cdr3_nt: TGCGCCAGCAGCTTGGGTATTGGGAGGGTCTTGGCGGAATACAAGACCCAGTACTTC

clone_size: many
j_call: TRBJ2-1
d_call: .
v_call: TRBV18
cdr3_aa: CASSGKLDYNEQFF
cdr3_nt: TGTGCCAGCTCGGGTAAACTAGACTACAATGAGCAGTTCTTC

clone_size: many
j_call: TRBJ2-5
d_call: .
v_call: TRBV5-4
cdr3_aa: CASSLVDSQETQYF
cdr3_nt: TGTGCCAGCAGCTTGGTGGACAGCCAAGAGACCCAGTACTTC

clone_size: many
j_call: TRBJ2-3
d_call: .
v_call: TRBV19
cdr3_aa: CASSISGGGTDTQYF
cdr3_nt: TGTGCCAGTAGTATCTCTGGCGGAGGCACAGATACGCAGTATTTT

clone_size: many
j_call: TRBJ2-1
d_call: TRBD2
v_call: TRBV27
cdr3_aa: CASRPLSGSSYNEQFF
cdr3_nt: TGTGCCAGCAGACCACTGAGCGGGAGCTCCTACAATGAGCAGTTCTTC

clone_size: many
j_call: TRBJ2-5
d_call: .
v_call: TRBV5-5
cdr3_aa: CASSPLSGGETQYF
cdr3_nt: TGTGCCAGCAGCCCACTCTCGGGTGGGGAGACCCAGTACTTC

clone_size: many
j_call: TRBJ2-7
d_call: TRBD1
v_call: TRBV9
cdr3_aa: CASSVGGQGIPYEQYF
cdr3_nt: TGTGCCAGCAGCGTAGGGGGACAGGGGATTCCCTACGAGCAGTACTTC

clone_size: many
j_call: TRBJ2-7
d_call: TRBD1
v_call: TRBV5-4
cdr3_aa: CASSARTGMSEQYF
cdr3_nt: TGTGCCAGCAGCGCACGGACAGGAATGAGCGAGCAGTACTTC

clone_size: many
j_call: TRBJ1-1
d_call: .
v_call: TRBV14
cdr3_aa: CASSQGPWGPGTEAFF
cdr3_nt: TGTGCCAGCAGCCAGGGGCCTTGGGGGCCTGGGACTGAAGCTTTCTTT

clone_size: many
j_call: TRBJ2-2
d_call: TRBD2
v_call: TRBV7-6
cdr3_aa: CASSLFPAGGTGELFF
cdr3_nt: TGTGCCAGCAGCTTATTCCCAGCGGGAGGCACCGGGGAGCTGTTTTTT

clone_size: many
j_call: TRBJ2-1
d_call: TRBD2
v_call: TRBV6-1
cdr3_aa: CASSESLAGLNEQFF
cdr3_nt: TGTGCCAGCAGTGAAAGTCTAGCGGGACTCAATGAGCAGTTCTTC

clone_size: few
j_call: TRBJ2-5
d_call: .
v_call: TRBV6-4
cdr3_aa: CAGRGGRWRSRPGTQYF
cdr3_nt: TGTGCCGGTAGAGGGGGACGGTGGAGGTCAAGGCCGGGGACCCAGTACTTC

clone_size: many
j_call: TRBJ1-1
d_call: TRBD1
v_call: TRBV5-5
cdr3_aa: CASSLRTGGMNTEAFF
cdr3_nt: TGTGCCAGCAGCTTGCGAACAGGGGGGATGAACACTGAAGCTTTCTTT

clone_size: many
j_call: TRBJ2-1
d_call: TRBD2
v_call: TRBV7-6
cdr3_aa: CASSLGGLAGSAYNEQFF
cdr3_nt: TGTGCCAGCAGCTTAGGGGGACTAGCGGGGAGCGCGTACAATGAGCAGTTCTTC

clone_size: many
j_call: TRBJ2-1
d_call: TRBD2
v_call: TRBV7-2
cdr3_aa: CASSLVSGTSGRDNEQFF
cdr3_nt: TGTGCCAGCAGCTTAGTTTCCGGGACTAGCGGGAGGGACAATGAGCAGTTCTTC

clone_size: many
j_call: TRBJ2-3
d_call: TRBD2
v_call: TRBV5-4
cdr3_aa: CASSIAAGSDTQYF
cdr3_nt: TGTGCCAGCAGCATAGCAGCGGGAAGTGATACGCAGTATTTT

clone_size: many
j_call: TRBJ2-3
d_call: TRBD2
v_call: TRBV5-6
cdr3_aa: CASGLAGDVAQYF
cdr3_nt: TGTGCCAGCGGGCTAGCGGGAGACGTCGCGCAGTATTTT

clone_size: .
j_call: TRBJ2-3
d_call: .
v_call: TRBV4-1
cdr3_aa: CASSPGRGGTDTQYF
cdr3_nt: TGCGCCAGCAGCCCGGGCAGGGGCGGCACAGATACGCAGTATTTT

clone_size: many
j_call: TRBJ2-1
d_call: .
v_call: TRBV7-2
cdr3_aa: CASSPGILRDEQFF
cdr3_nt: TGTGCCAGCAGCCCCGGGATTCTGAGGGATGAGCAGTTCTTC

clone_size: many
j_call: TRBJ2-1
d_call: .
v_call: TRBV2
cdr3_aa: CASSEATGNEQFF
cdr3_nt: TGTGCCAGCAGTGAAGCGACAGGCAATGAGCAGTTCTTC

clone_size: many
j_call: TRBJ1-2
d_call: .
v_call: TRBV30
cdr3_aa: CASTGNYGYTF
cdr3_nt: TGTGCCAGTACAGGGAACTATGGCTACACCTTC

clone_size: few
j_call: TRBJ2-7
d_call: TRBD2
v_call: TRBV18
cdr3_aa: CASSPGLGQVYEQYF
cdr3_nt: TGTGCCAGCTCACCGGGACTAGGTCAAGTTTACGAGCAGTACTTC

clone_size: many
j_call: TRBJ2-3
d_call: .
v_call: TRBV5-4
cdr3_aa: CASSSRLTPDTQYF
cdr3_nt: TGTGCCAGCAGTAGTCGACTCACCCCGGATACGCAGTATTTT

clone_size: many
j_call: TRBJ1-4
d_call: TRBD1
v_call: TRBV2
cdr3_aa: CASSESGTGAEKLFF
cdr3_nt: TGTGCCAGCAGTGAATCCGGGACAGGGGCTGAAAAACTGTTTTTT

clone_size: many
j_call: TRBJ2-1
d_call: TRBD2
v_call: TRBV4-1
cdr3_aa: CASSQEGGSASDEQFF
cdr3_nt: TGCGCCAGCAGCCAAGAAGGCGGGAGTGCCAGCGATGAGCAGTTCTTC

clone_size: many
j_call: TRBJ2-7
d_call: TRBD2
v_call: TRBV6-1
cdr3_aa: CASNRLAGYYEQYF
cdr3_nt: TGTGCCAGCAACCGACTAGCGGGGTACTACGAGCAGTACTTC

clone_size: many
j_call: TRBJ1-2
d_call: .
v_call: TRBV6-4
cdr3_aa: CASSDRGYGYTF
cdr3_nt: TGTGCCAGCAGTGACAGGGGATATGGCTACACCTTC

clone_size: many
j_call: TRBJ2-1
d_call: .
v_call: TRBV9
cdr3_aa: CASSVGAAHNEQFF
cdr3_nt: TGTGCCAGCAGCGTAGGTGCGGCCCACAATGAGCAGTTCTTC

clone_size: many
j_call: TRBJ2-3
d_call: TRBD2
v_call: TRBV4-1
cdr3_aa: CASSQGEGYTDTQYF
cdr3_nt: TGCGCCAGCAGCCAAGGGGAGGGTTACACAGATACGCAGTATTTT